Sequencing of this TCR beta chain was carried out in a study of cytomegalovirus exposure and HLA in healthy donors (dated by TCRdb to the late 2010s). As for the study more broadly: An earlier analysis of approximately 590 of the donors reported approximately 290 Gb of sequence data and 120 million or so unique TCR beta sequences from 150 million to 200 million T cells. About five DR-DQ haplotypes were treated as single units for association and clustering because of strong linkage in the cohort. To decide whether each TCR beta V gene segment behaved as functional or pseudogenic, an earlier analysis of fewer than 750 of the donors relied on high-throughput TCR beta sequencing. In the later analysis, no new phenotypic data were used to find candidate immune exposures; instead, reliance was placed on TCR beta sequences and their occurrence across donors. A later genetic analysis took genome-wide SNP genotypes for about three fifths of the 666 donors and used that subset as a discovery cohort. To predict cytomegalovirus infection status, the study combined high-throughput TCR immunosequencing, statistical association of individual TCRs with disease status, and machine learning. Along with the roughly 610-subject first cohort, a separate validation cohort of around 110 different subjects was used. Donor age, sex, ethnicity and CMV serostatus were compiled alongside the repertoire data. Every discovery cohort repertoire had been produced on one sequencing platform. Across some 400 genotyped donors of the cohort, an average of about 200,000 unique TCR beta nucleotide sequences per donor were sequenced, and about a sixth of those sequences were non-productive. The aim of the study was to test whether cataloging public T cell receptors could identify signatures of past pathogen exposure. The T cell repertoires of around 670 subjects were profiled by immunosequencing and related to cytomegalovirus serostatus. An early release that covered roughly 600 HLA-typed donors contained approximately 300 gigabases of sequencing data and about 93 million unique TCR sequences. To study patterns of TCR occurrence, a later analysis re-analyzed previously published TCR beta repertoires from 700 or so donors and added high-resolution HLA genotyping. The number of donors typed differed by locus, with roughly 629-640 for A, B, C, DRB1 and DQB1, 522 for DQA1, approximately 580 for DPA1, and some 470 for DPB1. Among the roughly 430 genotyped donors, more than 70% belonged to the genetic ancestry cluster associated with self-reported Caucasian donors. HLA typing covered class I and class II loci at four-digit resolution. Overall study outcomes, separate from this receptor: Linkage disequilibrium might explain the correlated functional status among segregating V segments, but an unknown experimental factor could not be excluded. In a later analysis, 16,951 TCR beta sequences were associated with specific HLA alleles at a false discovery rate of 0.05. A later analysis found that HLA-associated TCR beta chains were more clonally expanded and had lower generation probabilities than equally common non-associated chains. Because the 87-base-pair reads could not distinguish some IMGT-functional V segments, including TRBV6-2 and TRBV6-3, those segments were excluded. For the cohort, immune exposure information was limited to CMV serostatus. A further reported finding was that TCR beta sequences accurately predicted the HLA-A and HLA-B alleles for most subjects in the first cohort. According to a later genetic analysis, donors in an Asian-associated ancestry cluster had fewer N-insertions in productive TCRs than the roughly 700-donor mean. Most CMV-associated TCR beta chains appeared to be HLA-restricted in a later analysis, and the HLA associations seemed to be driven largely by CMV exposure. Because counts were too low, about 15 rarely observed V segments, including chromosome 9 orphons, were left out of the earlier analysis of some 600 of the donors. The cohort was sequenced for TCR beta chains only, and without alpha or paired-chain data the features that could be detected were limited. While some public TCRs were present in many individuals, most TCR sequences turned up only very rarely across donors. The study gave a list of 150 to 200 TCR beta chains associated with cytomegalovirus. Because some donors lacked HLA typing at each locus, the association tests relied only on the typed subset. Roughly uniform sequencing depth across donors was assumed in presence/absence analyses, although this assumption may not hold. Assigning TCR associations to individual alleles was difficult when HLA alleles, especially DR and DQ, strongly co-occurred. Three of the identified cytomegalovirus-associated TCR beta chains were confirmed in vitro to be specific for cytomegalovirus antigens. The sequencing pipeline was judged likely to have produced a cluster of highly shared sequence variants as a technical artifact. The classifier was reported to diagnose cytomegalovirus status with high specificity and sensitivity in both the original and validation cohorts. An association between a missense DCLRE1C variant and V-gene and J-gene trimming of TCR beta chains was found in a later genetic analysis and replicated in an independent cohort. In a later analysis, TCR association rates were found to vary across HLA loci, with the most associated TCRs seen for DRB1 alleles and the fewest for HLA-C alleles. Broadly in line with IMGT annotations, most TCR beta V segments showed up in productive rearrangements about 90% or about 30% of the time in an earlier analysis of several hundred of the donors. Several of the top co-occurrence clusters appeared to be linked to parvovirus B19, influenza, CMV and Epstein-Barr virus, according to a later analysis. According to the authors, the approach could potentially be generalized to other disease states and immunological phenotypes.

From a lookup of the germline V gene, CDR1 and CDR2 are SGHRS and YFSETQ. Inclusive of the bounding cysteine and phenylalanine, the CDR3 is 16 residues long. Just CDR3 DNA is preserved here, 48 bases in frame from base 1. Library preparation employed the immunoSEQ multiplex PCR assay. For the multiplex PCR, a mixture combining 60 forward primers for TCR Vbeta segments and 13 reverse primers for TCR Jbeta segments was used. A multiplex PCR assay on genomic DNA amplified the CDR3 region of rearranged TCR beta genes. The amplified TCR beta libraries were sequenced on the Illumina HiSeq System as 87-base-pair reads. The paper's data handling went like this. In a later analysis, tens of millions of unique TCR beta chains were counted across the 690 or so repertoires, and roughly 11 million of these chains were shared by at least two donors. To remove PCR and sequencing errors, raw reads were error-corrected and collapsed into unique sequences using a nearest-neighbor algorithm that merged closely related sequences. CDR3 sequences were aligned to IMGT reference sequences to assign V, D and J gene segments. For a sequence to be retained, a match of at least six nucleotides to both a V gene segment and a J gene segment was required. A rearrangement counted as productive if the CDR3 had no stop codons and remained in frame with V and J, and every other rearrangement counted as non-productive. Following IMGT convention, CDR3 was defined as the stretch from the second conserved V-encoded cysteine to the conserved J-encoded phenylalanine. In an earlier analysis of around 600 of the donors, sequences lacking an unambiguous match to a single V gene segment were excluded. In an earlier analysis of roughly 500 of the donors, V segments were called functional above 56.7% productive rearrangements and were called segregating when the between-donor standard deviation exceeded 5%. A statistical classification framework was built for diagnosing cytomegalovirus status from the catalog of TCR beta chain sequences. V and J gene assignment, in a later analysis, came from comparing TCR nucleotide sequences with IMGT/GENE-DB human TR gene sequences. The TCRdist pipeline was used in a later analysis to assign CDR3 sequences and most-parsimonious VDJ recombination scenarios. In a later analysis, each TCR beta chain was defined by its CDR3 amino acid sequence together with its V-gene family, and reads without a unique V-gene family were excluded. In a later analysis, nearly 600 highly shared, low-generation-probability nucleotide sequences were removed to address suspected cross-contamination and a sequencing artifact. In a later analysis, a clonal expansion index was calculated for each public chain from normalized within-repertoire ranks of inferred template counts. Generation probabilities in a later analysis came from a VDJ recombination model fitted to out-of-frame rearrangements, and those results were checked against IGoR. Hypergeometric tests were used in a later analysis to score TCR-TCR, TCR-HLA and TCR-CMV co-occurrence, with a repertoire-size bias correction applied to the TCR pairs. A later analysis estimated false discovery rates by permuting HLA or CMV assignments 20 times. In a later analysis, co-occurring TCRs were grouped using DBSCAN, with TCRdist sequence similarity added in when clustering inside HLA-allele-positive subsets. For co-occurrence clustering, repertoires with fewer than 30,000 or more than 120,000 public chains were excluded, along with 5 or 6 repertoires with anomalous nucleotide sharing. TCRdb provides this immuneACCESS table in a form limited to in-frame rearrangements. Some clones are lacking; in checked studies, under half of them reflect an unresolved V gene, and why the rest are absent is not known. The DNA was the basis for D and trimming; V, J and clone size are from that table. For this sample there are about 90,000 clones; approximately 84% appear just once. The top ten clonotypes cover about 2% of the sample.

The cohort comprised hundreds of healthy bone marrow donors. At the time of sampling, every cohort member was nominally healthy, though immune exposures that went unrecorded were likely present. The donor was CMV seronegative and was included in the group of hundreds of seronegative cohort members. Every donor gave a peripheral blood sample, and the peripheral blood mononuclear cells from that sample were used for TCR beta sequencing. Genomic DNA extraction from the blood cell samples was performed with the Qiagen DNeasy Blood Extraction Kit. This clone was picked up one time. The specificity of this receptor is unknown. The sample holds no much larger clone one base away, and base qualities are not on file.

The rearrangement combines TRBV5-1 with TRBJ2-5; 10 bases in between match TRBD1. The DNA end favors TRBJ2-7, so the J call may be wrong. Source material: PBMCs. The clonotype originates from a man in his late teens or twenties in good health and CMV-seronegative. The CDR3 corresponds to CASSTITGTGAHEQYF. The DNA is TGCGCCAGCAGCACTATTACCGGGACAGGGGCTCACGAGCAGTACTTC.